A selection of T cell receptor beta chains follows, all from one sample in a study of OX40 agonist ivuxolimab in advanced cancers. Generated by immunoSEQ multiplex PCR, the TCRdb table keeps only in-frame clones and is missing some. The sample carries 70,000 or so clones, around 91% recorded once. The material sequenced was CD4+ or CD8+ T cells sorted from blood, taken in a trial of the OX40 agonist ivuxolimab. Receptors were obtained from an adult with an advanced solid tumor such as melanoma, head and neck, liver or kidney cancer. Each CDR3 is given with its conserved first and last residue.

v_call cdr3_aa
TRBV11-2 CASSLIHRGLAKNIQYF
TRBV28 CASSRKVPTDYGYTF
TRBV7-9 CASSPGQLNQPQHF
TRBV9 CASSVNNEQFF
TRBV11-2 CASSLAVGGYYGYTF
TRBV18 CASSLAGTGGPNTEAFF
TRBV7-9 CASSLDEGTTYEQYF
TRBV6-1 CASSEPTEAFF
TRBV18 CASSLGSISYEQYF
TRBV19 CASSMEGQGRYGYTF
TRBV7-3 CASSLGGAGNIQYF
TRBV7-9 CASSLLMGNTEAFF
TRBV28 CASSLTDYGYTF
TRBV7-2 CASSMTGGYQPQHF
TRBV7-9 CASSSGTSGPYEQYF
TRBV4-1 CASSQGGDRVFEKLFF
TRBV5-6 CASSFDGTAHLSGANVLTF
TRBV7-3 CASSMGVNNEQFF
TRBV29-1 CSVEGRGGKAEAFF
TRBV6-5 CASSQKTSTDTQYF
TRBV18 CASSRGGGEAFF
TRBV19 CASTTMAGAQGGELFF
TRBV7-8 CASSVGTFSYEQYF
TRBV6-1 CASSGKRGTDTQYF
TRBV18 CASSPGTGPSYEQYF
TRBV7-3 CASSWAPGQGYGYTF
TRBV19 CASSITTGRTDTQYF
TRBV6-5 CASSYADKNTEAFF
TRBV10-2 CASSVSDTQYF
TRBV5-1 CASSPAASAGLSTTNEKLFF
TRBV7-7 CASSTGTDTGGRELFF
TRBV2 CASTRDYTGELFF
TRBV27 CASSLGAGGSYEQYF
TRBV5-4 CASSGGGAGETQYF
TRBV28 CASSFRGGIRTGRSYEQYF